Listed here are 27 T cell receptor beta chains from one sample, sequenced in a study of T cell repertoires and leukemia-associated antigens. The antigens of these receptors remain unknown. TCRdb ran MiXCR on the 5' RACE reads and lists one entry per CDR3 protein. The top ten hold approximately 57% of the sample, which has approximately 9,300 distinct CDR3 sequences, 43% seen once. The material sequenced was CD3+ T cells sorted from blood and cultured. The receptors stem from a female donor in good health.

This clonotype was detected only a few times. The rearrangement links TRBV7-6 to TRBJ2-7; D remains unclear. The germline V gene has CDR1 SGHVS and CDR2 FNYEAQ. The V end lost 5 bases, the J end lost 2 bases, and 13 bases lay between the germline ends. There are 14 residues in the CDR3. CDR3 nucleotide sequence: TGTGCCAGCAGCCCTCCGGGCCGGGCCTACGAGCAGTACTTC. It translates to CASSPPGRAYEQYF.

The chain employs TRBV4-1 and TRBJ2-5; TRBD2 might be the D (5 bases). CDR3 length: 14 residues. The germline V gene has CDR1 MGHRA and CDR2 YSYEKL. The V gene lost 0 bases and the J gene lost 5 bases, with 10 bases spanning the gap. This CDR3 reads CASSQDTGWETQYF. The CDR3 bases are TGCGCCAGCAGCCAAGATACGGGGTGGGAGACCCAGTACTTC.

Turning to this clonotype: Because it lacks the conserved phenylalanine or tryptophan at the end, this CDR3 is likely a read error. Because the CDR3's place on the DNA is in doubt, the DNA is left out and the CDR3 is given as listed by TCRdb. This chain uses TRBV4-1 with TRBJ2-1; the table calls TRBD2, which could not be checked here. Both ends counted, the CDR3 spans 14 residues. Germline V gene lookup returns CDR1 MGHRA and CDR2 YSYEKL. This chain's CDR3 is CASSLAGVYNEQLL.

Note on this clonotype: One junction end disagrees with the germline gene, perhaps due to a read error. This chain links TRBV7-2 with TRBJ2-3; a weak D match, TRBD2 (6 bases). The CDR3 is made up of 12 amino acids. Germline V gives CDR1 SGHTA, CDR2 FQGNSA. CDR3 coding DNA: TGTGCCGGCAGCGGGCGCACAGATACGCAGTATTTT. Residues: CAGSGRTDTQYF.

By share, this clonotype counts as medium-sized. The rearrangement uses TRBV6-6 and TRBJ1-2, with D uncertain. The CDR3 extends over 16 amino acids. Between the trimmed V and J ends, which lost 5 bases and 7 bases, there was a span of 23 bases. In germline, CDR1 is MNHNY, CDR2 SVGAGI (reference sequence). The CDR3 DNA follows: TGTGCCAGCAGTGGGCCGGGCCAACCTAGCCTCGGTGGCTACACCTTC. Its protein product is CASSGPGQPSLGGYTF.

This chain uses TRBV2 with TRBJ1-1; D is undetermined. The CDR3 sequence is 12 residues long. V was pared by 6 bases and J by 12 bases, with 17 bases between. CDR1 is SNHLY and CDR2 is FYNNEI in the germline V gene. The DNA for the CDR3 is TGTGCCAGCAGCGAGTGGGATATGGAAACTTTCTTT. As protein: CASSEWDMETFF.

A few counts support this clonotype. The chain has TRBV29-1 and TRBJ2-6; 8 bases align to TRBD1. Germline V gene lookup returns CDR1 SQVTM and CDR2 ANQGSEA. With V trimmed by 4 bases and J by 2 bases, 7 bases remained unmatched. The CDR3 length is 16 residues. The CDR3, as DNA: TGCAGCGTTGCTGGGACAGGTTACACTGGGGCCAACGTCCTGACTTTC. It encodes CSVAGTGYTGANVLTF.

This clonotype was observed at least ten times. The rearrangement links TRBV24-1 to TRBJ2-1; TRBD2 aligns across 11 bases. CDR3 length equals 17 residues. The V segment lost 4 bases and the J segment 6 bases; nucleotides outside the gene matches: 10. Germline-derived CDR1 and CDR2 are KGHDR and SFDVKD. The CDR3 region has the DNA TGTGCCACCAGTGACCCTACTAGCGGGAGTAGGGTCAATGAGCAGTTCTTC. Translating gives CATSDPTSGSRVNEQFF.

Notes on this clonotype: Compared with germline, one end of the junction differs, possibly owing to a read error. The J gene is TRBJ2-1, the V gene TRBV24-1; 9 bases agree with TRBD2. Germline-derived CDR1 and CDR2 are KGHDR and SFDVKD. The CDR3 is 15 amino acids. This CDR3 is CATRDVSSGNNEQFF. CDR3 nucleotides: TGTGCCACCAGAGATGTTTCTAGCGGGAACAATGAACAGTTCTTC.

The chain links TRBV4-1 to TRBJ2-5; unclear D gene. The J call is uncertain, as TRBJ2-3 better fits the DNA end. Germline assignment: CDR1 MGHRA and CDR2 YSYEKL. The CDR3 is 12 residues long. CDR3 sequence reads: CASSQTSDTQYF. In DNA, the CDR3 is TGCGCCAGCAGCCAGACATCCGATACGCAGTATTTT.

In nucleotides, the CDR3 is TGTGCCAGCAGCCGCCGGGACGGGGAGACCCAGTACTTC. This encodes CASSRRDGETQYF. The chain joins TRBV3-1 to TRBJ2-5; perhaps D is TRBD1 or TRBD2 (5 bases each). The CDR3 totals 13 residues. CDR1 is LGHDT and CDR2 is YNNKEL in the germline V gene (reference sequence). V was cut by 4 bases and J by 5 bases, with 11 bases left in between.

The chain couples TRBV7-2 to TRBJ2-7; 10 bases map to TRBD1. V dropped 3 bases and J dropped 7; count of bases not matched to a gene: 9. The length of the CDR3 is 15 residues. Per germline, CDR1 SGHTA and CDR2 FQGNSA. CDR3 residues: CASSFPDRGHYEQYF. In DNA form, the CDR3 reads TGTGCCAGCAGCTTCCCCGACAGGGGGCATTATGAGCAGTACTTC.

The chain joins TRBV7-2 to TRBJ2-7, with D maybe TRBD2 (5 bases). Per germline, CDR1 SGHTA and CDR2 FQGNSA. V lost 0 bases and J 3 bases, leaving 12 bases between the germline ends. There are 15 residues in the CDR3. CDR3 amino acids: CASSLAAGGFYEQYF. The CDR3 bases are TGTGCCAGCAGCTTAGCGGCAGGAGGCTTCTACGAGCAGTACTTC.

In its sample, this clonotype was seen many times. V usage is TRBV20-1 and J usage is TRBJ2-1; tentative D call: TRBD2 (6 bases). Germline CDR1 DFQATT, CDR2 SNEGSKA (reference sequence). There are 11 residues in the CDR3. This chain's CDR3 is CTGEIYNEQFF. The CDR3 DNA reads TGCACGGGGGAGATTTACAATGAGCAGTTCTTC.

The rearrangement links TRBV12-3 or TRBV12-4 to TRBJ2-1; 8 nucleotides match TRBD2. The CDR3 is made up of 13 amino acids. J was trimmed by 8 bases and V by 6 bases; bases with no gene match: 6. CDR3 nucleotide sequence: TGTGCCAGCAGCTCGGGACTAGTCCATGAGCAGTTCTTC. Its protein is CASSSGLVHEQFF.

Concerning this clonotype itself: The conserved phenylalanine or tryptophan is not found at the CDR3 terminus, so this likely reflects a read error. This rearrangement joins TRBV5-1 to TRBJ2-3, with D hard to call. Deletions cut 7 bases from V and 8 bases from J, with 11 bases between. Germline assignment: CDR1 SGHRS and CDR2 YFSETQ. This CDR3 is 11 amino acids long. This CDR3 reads CASQIAGTQYS. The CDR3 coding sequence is TGCGCCAGCCAAATAGCAGGTACGCAGTATTCT.

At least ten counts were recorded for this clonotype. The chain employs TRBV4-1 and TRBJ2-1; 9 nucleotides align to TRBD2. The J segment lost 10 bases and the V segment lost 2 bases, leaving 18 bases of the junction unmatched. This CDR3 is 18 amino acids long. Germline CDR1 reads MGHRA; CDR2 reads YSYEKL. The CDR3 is CASSQFGIAGVEGLEQFF. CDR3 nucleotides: TGCGCCAGCAGCCAATTTGGAATAGCGGGAGTCGAAGGTTTGGAGCAGTTCTTC.

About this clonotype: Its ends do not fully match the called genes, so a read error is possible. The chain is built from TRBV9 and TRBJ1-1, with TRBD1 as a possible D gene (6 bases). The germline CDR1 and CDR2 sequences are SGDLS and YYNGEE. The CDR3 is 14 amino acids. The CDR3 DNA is TGCGCCAGCGGCCCCCGGGGGGCTAGCACTGGAGCTTTCTTT. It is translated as CASGPRGASTGAFF.

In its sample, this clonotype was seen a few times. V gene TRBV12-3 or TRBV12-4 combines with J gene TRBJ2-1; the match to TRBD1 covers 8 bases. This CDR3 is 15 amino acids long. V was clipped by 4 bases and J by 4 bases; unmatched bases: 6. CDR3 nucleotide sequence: TGTGCCAGCAGTTACGACAGGGGCCAATACAATGAGCAGTTCTTC. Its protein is CASSYDRGQYNEQFF.

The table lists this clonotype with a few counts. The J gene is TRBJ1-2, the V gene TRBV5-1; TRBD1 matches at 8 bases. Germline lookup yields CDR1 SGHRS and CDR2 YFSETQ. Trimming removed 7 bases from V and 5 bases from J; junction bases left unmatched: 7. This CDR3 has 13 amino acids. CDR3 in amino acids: CASGQGESYGYTF. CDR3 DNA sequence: TGCGCCAGCGGACAGGGTGAAAGTTATGGCTACACCTTC.

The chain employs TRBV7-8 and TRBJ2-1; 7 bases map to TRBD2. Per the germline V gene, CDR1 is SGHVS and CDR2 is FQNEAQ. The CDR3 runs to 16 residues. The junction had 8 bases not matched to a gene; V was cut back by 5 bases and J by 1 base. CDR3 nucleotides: TGTGCCAGCAGCCCGAGGGGCGGGAGTTCCTACAATGAGCAGTTCTTC. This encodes CASSPRGGSSYNEQFF.

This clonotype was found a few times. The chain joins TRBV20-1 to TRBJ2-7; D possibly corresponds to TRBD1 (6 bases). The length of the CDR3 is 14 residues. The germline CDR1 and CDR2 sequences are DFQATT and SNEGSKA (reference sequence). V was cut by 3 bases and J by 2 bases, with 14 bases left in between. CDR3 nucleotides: TGCAGTGCTAGCGAGTCAGAGGGGGCCTACGAGCAGTACTTC. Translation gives CSASESEGAYEQYF.

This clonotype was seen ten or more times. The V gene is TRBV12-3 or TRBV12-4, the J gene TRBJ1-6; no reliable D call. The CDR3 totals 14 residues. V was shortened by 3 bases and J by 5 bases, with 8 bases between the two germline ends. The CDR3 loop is CASSFEQHNSPLHF. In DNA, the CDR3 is TGTGCCAGCAGTTTTGAACAGCATAATTCACCCCTCCACTTT.

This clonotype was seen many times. This CDR3 is CAISGPTGGEIDHTDTQYF. CDR3 nucleotides: TGTGCCATCAGTGGGCCGACAGGGGGAGAAATCGATCACACAGATACGCAGTATTTT. The chain joins TRBV10-3 to TRBJ2-3; 9 bases match TRBD1. V lost 4 bases to trimming and J lost 2 bases; unmatched junction nucleotides: 16. Germline V gives CDR1 ENHRY, CDR2 SYGVKD. This CDR3 spans 19 amino acids.

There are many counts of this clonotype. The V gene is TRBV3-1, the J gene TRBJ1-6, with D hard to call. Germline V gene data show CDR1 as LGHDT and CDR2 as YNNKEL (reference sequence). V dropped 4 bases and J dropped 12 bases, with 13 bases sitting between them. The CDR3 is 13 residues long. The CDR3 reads CASSLRTVLPLHF. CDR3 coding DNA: TGTGCCAGCAGCCTTCGGACGGTTTTACCCCTCCACTTT.

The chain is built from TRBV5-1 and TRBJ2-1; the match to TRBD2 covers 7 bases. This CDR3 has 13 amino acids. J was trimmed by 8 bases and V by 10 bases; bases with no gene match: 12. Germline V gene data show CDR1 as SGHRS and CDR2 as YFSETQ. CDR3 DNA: TGCGCCGGTCGTCAACTAGCGAGCGATGAGCAGTTCTTC. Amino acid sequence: CAGRQLASDEQFF.

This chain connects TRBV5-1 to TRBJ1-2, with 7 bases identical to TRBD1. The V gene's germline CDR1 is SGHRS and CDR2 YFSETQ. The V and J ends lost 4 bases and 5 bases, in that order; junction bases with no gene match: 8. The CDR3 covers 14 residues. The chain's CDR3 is CASSARQGEYGYTF. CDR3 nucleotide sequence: TGCGCCAGCAGCGCCAGACAGGGCGAGTATGGCTACACCTTC.